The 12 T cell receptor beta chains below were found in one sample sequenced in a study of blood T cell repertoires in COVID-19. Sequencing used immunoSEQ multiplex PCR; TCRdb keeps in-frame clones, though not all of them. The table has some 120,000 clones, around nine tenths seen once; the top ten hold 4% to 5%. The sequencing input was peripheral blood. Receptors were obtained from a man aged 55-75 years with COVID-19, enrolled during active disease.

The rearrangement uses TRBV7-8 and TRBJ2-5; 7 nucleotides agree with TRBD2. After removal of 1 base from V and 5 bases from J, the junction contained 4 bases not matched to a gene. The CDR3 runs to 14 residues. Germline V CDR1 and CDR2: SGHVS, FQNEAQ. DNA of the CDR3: TGTGCCAGCAGCTTAGTGGTGGGAGGGGAGACCCAGTACTTC. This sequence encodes CASSLVVGGETQYF.

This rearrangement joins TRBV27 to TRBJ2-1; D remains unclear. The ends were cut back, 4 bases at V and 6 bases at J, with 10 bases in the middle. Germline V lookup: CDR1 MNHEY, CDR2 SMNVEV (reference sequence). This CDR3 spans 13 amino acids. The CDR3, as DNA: TGTGCCAGCAGTTCATTCAGAGGCAATGAGCAGTTCTTC. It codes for CASSSFRGNEQFF.

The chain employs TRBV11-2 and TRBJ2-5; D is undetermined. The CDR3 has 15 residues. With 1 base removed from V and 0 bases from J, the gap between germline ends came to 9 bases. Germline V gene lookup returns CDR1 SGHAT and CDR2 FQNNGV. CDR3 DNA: TGTGCCAGCAGCTTAGGACTTTTGTACCAAGAGACCCAGTACTTC. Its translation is CASSLGLLYQETQYF.

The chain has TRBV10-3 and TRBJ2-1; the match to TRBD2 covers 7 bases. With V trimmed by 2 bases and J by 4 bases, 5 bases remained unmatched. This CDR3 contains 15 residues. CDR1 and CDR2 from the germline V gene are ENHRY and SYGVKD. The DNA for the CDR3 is TGTGCCATCAGTGAGGTCCTAGCGGAATACAATGAGCAGTTCTTC. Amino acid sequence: CAISEVLAEYNEQFF.

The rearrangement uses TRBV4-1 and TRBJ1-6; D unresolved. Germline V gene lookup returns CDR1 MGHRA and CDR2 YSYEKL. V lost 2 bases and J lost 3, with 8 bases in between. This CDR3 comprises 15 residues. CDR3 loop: CASSQTGGYNSPLHF. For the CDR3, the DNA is TGCGCCAGCAGCCAAACGGGAGGCTATAATTCACCCCTCCACTTT.

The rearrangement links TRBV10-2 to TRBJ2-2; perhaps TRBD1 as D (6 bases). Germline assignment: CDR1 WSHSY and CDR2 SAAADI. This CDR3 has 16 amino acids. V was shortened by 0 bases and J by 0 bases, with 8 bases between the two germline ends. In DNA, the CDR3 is TGCGCCAGCAGTGAGTCCGGGACACCGAACACCGGGGAGCTGTTTTTT. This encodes CASSESGTPNTGELFF.

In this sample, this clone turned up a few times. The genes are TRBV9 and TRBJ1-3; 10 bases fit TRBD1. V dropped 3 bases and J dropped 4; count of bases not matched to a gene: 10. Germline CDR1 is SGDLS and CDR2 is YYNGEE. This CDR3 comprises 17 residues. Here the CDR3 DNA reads TGTGCCAGCAGCGAAGTCCCGGGACAGGGGCAGGGAAACACCATATATTTT. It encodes CASSEVPGQGQGNTIYF.

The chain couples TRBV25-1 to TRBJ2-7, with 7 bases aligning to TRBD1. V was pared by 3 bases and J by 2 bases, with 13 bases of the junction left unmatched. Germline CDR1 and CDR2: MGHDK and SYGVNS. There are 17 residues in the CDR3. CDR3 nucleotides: TGTGCCAGCAGTGATACCTCCGGGACAGCCGATCCCTACGAGCAGTACTTC. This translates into CASSDTSGTADPYEQYF.

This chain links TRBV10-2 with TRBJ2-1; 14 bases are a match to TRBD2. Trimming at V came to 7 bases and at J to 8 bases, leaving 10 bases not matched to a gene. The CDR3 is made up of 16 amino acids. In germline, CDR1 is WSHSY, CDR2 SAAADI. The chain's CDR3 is CASNGLAGGGYDEQFF. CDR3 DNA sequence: TGCGCCAGCAACGGACTAGCGGGAGGCGGATACGATGAGCAGTTCTTC.

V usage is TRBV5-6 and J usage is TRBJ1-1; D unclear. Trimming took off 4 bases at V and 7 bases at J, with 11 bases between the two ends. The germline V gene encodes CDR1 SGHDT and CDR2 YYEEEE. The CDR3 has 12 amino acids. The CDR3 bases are TGTGCCAGCAGCCGGGAGGAGGGTGAAGCTTTCTTT. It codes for CASSREEGEAFF.

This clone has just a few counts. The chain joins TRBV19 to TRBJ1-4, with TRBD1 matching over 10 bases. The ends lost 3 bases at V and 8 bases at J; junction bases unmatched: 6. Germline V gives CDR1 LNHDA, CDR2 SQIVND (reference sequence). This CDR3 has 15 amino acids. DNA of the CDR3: TGTGCCAGTAGTATCGGGGACAGGGGTGGGGAAAAACTGTTTTTT. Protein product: CASSIGDRGGEKLFF.

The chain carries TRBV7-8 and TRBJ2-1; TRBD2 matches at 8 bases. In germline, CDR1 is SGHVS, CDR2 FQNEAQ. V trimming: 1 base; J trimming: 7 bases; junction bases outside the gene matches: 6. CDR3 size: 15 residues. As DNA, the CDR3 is TGTGCCAGCAGCTTAGAAGCGGGAGAAATTAATGAGCAGTTCTTC. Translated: CASSLEAGEINEQFF.